Each of the 11 T cell receptor beta chains below was sequenced from the same sample in a study of OX40 agonist ivuxolimab in advanced cancers. Receptors were amplified or captured by the immunoSEQ multiplex PCR assay. This immuneACCESS table, as held by TCRdb, lists in-frame sequences with V and J called but not all clones. Of the missing ones, under half trace to an unresolved V gene in checked studies; the others have no known cause. The sample records 65,000 to 85,000 clones, about nine tenths of which are singletons. Together, the top ten hold approximately 4% of the sample. The source material was CD4+ or CD8+ T cells sorted from blood, sampled in a trial of the OX40 agonist ivuxolimab. The receptors were gathered from an adult with an advanced solid tumor such as melanoma, head and neck, liver or kidney cancer.

CDR3 protein: CASSLVAGGIFTGELFF. In DNA form, the CDR3 reads TGTGCCAGCAGTTTAGTGGCAGGGGGTATTTTCACCGGGGAGCTGTTTTTT. The chain employs TRBV28 and TRBJ2-2; 7 positions match TRBD1. The CDR3 is made up of 17 amino acids. Germline values: CDR1 MDHEN, CDR2 SYDVKM. Losses at the gene ends were 2 bases for V and 4 bases for J; bases not matched to a gene: 10.

The sample holds one count of this clone. The J gene is TRBJ1-2, the V gene TRBV10-3, with D possibly matching TRBD1 (6 bases). V lost 1 base and J lost 7, with 13 bases in between. This CDR3 has 14 amino acids. Germline values: CDR1 ENHRY, CDR2 SYGVKD. The CDR3 spells CAISELQGPSGYTF. CDR3 in DNA: TGTGCCATCAGTGAGTTACAGGGCCCCTCTGGCTACACCTTC.

The V gene is TRBV29-1, the J gene TRBJ1-2; D is unclear. V was clipped by 5 bases and J by 4 bases, with 8 bases between them. From germline, CDR1 is SQVTM and CDR2 ANQGSEA. This CDR3 has 11 amino acids. The CDR3 DNA sequence: TGCAGCGTTTGGCATTTCTATGGCTACACCTTC. The encoded protein is CSVWHFYGYTF.

The genes are TRBV7-7 and TRBJ2-1; D call uncertain. V was shortened by 1 base and J by 6 bases, with 16 bases between the two germline ends. The CDR3 covers 16 residues. CDR1 and CDR2 from the germline V gene are SSHAT and FNYEAQ (reference sequence). The CDR3 reads CASSLGSAVGSNEQFF. In nucleotides, the CDR3 is TGTGCCAGCAGCTTAGGCTCCGCGGTCGGCAGCAATGAGCAGTTCTTC.

The chain combines TRBV2 with TRBJ2-7, with 11 bases matching TRBD2. From germline, CDR1 is SNHLY and CDR2 FYNNEI. Germline trimming cut 6 bases from V and 2 bases from J; bases unmatched to any gene: 6. The CDR3 contains 15 residues. The chain's CDR3 is CASRRLTSGAYEQYF. The CDR3 region has the DNA TGTGCCAGCAGGAGGTTGACTAGCGGGGCCTACGAGCAGTACTTC. Drawing the rest from reference TRBV2 and TRBJ2-7, the complete variable domain is EPEVTQTPSHQVTQMGQEVILRCVPISNHLYFYWYRQILGQKVEFLVSFYNNEISEKSEIFDDQFSVERPDGSNFTLKIRSTKLEDSAMYFCASRRLTSGAYEQYFGPGTRLTVT.

The V and J genes are TRBV5-1 and TRBJ2-4; a weak D match, TRBD2 (5 bases). The CDR3 runs to 17 residues. Trimming took off 3 bases at V and 8 bases at J, with 24 bases between the two ends. From germline, CDR1 is SGHRS and CDR2 YFSETQ. The chain's CDR3 is CASSSGRKGQARDIQYF. The CDR3 DNA is TGCGCCAGCAGCTCCGGCAGAAAAGGCCAAGCGAGGGACATTCAGTACTTC. The variable domain in full, completed from reference TRBV5-1 and TRBJ2-4, reads KAGVTQTPRYLIKTRGQQVTLSCSPISGHRSVSWYQQTPGQGLQFLFEYFSETQRNKGNFPGRFSGRQFSNSRSEMNVSTLELGDSALYLCASSSGRKGQARDIQYFGAGTRLSVL.

The count of this clone is one. The V call is TRBV4-2, the J call TRBJ1-4, with D perhaps TRBD1 (6 bases). Germline V gene sequence: CDR1 LGHNA, CDR2 YNFKEQ. Trimming left V 0 bases short and J 5 bases short, with 13 bases between. CDR3 length: 16 residues. The CDR3: CASSQDSQGFNEKLFF. The CDR3 DNA follows: TGTGCCAGCAGCCAAGATTCCCAGGGGTTCAATGAAAAACTGTTTTTT.

The chain uses TRBV2 and TRBJ1-1; 10 bases fit TRBD1. This CDR3 is 13 amino acids long. The V segment lost 8 bases and the J segment 3 bases; nucleotides outside the gene matches: 3. CDR1 SNHLY and CDR2 FYNNEI come from the germline V gene. CDR3 protein: CASVGQGYTEAFF. CDR3 sequence (DNA): TGTGCCAGCGTGGGACAGGGGTACACTGAAGCTTTCTTT.

The chain has TRBV5-1 and TRBJ2-7, with D hard to call. The V and J ends lost 1 base and 3 bases respectively, with 17 bases between them. Germline values: CDR1 SGHRS, CDR2 YFSETQ. The length of the CDR3 is 16 residues. CDR3 sequence (DNA): TGCGCCAGCAGCTTGTCCTCGGTTGGGTCCCTCTACGAGCAGTACTTC. Translation: CASSLSSVGSLYEQYF.

This clone was counted once. The CDR3 bases are TGTGCCAGTAGTCCAGCAACCTCGGCCGGGGAGCTGTTTTTT. It codes for CASSPATSAGELFF. The genes are TRBV19 and TRBJ2-2; D call uncertain. The V end lost 5 bases, the J end lost 6 bases, and 13 bases lay between the germline ends. Germline values: CDR1 LNHDA, CDR2 SQIVND (reference sequence). The CDR3 totals 14 residues.

The chain couples TRBV7-9 to TRBJ2-3; D is perhaps TRBD1 or TRBD2 (5 bases each). CDR1 is SEHNR, CDR2 FQNEAQ, per germline (reference sequence). Trimming left V 4 bases short and J 2 bases short, with 13 bases between. This CDR3 has 15 residues. The CDR3 spells CASSSQGPTTDTQYF. In DNA, the CDR3 is TGTGCCAGCAGCTCCCAGGGACCAACCACAGATACGCAGTATTTT.